What follows is one T cell receptor (beta chain) and its context. Its antigen is undetermined. The entry originates in a study of response to subunit inactivated influenza vaccine. TCRdb re-called the RT-PCR reads through MiXCR, storing one row per CDR3 protein. The sample includes approximately 520,000 distinct CDR3 sequences, 25% of them seen just once. Overall study findings and caveats: Each seasonal influenza vaccination recruits few new T cells, the authors suggested.

The clonotype originates from a man in his fifties who received an inactivated influenza vaccine. Here the sequenced sample was CD4+ T cells sorted from PBMCs, taken about 5 days after vaccination.

The DNA of the CDR3 is TGCGCCAGCAGCGAAATGCGGGGCGGGGAGACCCAGTACTTC. Amino acids: CASSEMRGGETQYF. The chain uses TRBV4-3 and TRBJ2-5; possibly TRBD2 for D (6 bases). V was shortened by 5 bases and J by 5 bases, with 15 bases between the two germline ends. This CDR3 is built from 14 residues. Per germline, CDR1 LGHNA and CDR2 YSLEER.